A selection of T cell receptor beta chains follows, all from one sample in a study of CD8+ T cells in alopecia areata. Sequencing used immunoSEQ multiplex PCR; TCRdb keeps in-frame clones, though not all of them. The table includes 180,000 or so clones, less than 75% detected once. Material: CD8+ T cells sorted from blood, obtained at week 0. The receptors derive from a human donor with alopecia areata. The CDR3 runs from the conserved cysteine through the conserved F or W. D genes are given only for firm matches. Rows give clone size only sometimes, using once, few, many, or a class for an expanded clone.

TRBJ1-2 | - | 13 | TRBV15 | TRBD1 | TGTGCCACCCGTAAACAGGGGGACTATGGCTACACCTTC | CATRKQGDYGYTF
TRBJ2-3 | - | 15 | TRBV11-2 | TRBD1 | TGTGCCAGCAGCTTTAGGGACAGGGTGTCAGATACGCAGTATTTT | CASSFRDRVSDTQYF
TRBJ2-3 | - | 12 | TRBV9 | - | TGTGCCAGCAGCGTATACGCGGATACGCAGTATTTT | CASSVYADTQYF
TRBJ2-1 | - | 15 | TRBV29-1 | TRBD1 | TGCAGCGTTCGGACCGGGACAGGGTTGTACAATGAGCAGTTCTTC | CSVRTGTGLYNEQFF
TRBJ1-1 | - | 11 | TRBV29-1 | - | TGCAGCGCCTCCCCGGGGGCTGAAGCTTTCTTT | CSASPGAEAFF
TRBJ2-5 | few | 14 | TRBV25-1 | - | TGTGCCAGCAGTGGCGGGATTCCACAAGAGACCCAGTACTTC | CASSGGIPQETQYF
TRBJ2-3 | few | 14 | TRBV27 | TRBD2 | TGTGCCAGCAGCCCGGGGGGGCCTGCAGATACGCAGTATTTT | CASSPGGPADTQYF
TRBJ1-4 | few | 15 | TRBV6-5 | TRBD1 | TGTGCCAGCCGGGACAGGGATGGAGCTAATGAAAAACTGTTTTTT | CASRDRDGANEKLFF
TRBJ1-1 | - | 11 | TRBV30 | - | TGTGCCTGGGACAGGAACACTGAAGCTTTCTTT | CAWDRNTEAFF
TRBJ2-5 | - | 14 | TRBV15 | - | TGTGCCACCAGCAGAGTCGGGGCACAAGAGACCCAGTACTTC | CATSRVGAQETQYF
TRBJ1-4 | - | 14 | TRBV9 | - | TGTGCCAGCAGCGCTAGGACAGATAATGAAAAACTGTTTTTT | CASSARTDNEKLFF
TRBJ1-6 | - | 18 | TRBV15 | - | TGTGCCACCAGCAGAGGTTCGGTTTCGGGACATACTAGTTCACCCCTCCACTTT | CATSRGSVSGHTSSPLHF
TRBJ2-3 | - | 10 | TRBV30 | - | TGTGCCTGGAGTGTAGTCGGGCTGTATTTT | CAWSVVGLYF
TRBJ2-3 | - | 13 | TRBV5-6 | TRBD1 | TGTGCCAGCAGCGACACAGGGGTGCATACGCAGTATTTT | CASSDTGVHTQYF
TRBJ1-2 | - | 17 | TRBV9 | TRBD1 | TGTGCCAGCAGCGTAGGAGGGGGGACAGGGCGAGGTTCCGGCTACACCTTC | CASSVGGGTGRGSGYTF
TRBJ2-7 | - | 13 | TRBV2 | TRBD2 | TGTGCCAGCCAGCTAGCGGATGTCTACGAGCAGTACTTC | CASQLADVYEQYF
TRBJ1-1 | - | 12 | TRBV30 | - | TGTGCCCGGGGACGGAGGAACACTGAAGCTTTCTTT | CARGRRNTEAFF
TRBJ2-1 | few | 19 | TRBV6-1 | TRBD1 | TGTGCCAGCAGTGAACGGGGGGACAGGGATAAACCCTCCTACAATGAGCAGTTCTTC | CASSERGDRDKPSYNEQFF
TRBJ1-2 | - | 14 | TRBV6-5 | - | TGTGCCAGCAGTTACTCGCGGGGGGGCACAGGCTACACCTTC | CASSYSRGGTGYTF
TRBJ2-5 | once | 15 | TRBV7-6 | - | TGTGCCAGCAGCTCACCGGGGCCCACCGGACAGACCCAGTACTTC | CASSSPGPTGQTQYF
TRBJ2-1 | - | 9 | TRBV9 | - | TGTGCCAGCAGCGACAGGCTGTTCTTC | CASSDRLFF
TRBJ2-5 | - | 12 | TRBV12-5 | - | TGTGCTAGTAAGGGGGATGCGGAGACCCAGTACTTC | CASKGDAETQYF
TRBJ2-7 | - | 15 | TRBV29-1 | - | TGCAGCGTTGAAGACCCCGGACCTCAGCCCTACGAGCAGTACTTC | CSVEDPGPQPYEQYF
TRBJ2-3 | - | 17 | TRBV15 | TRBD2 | TGTGCCACCAGCAGCCCCGACAGCGGGGGGGCCGCAGATACGCAGTATTTT | CATSSPDSGGAADTQYF
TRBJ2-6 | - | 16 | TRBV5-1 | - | TGCGCCAGCAGCTGGGACGGCGGTGTAGGGGCCAACGTCCTGACTTTC | CASSWDGGVGANVLTF
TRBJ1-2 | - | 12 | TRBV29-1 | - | TGCAGCGTCGATCGAGGAGCCTATGGCTACACCTTC | CSVDRGAYGYTF
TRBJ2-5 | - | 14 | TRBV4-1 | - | TGCGCCAGCAGCCAAGACCCAGCACAAGAGACCCAGTACTTC | CASSQDPAQETQYF
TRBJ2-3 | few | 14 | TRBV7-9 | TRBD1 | TGTGCCAGCAGCCCGGGACAGGGCGAAGATACGCAGTATTTT | CASSPGQGEDTQYF
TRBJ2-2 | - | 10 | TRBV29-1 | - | TGCAGCGTTGAGGCCGGGGAGCTGTTTTTT | CSVEAGELFF
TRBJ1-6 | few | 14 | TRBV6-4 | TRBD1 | TGTGCCAGCAGTCACCGGGACAGGGCTCCGTGGTGCCACTTT | CASSHRDRAPWCHF
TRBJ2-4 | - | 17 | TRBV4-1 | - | TGCGCCAGCAGCCAAGAACGAGGAAGGTTCGCCAAAAACATTCAGTACTTC | CASSQERGRFAKNIQYF
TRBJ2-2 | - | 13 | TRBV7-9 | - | TGTGCCAGCACGAGGGGCAAGTCCGGGGAGCTGTTTTTT | CASTRGKSGELFF
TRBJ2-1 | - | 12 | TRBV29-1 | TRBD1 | TGCAGCGTTGTGTCAGGGGGCGATGAGCAGTTCTTC | CSVVSGGDEQFF
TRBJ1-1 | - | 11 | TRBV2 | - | TGTGCCAGCAGACAGGAGCCTGAAGCTTTCTTT | CASRQEPEAFF
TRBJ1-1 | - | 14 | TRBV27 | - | TGTGCCAGCAGTTTGAGACAGGCGCGTACTGAAGCTTTCTTT | CASSLRQARTEAFF
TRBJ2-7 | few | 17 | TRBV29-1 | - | TGCAGCGTTGTGGGGGACCACCTGGGGGTTTTAAGTGACGAGCAGTACTTC | CSVVGDHLGVLSDEQYF
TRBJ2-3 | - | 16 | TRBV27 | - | TGTGCCAGCAGTTTCGGTACGGTGGGGGGCACAGATACGCAGTATTTT | CASSFGTVGGTDTQYF
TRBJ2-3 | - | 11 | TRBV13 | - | TGTGCCAGCAGCTTTGGTGATACGCAGTATTTT | CASSFGDTQYF
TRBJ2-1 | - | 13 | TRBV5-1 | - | TGCGCCAGCAGCCCGGACAGCCACAATGAGCAGTTCTTC | CASSPDSHNEQFF
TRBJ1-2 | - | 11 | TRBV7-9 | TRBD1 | TGTGCCAGCAGTCCCAACTGGGACAGAACCTTC | CASSPNWDRTF
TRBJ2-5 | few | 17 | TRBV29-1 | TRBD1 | TGCAGCGTTGTAGGGGACAGGGGACGCCCTTCCCAAGAGACCCAGTACTTC | CSVVGDRGRPSQETQYF
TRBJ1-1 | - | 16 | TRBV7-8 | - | TGTGCCAGCAGCAGGACAGTTCCTGGGGAGGGGACTGAAGCTTTCTTT | CASSRTVPGEGTEAFF
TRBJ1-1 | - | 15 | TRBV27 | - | TGTGCCAGCAGTTTATCTGGAGAGCCGAACACTGAAGCTTTCTTT | CASSLSGEPNTEAFF
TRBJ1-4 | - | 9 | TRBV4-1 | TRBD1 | TGCGCCGTCGGGGACAGGCCGTTTTTT | CAVGDRPFF
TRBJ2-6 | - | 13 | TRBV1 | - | TGCACTCAAGGGCTCTCTGGGGCCAACGTCCTGACTTTC | CTQGLSGANVLTF
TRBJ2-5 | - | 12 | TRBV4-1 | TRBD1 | TGCGCCAGCAGCCTCTCAGGGGGTACCCAGTACTTC | CASSLSGGTQYF
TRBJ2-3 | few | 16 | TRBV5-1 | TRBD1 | TGCGCCAGCAGCCCACGGACAGGGACCCGCACAGATACGCAGTATTTT | CASSPRTGTRTDTQYF
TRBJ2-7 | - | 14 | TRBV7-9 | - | TGTGCCAGCAGACCTCCTGGACCCCCCTACGAGCAGTACTTC | CASRPPGPPYEQYF
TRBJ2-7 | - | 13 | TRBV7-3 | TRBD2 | TGTGCCAGCAGCTTGAGCGGGGGCTACGAGCAGTACTTC | CASSLSGGYEQYF